The clone carrying this T cell receptor (delta chain) was seen just once. This clone may be a read error of a much larger clone one base away. The record originates from a study of gamma-delta chains in newborns, infants, children. TCRdb re-processed the reads via CATT. This table holds approximately 4,000 delta-chain clones, about 40% found once. The sequencing here drew on blood, taken at week 6. This receptor was taken from a child who was a newborn, infant or young child, either healthy, febrile or measles-vaccinated (not recorded which).

CDR3 amino acids: CACDSLKLGDTQIGDKLIF. The DNA of the CDR3 is TGTGCCTGTGACTCCCTGAAACTGGGGGATACGCAGATTGGCGATAAACTCATCTTT. The J gene is TRDJ1, the V gene TRDV2; TRDD3 matches at 13 bases. This CDR3 has 19 amino acids. Germline V gene sequence: CDR1 GEAIGNYY, CDR2 EKD. The V segment lost 3 bases and the J segment 4 bases; nucleotides outside the gene matches: 16.